This TCR beta chain was recorded in a study of T-cell reconstitution after alpha-beta-depleted transplantation in children. This clonotype was seen at least ten times. Unique molecular identifiers were incorporated when the TCRbeta library was constructed. TCRdb called the PCR reads again in MiXCR, with one record for every CDR3 protein. The data contain about 180,000 distinct CDR3 sequences, roughly 10% of them singletons. Germline CDR1 SQVTM, CDR2 ANQGSEA. The J segment lost 2 bases and the V segment lost 4 bases, leaving 6 bases of the junction unmatched. CDR3 length: 16 amino acids. The V gene is TRBV29-1, the J gene TRBJ2-3; TRBD2 agrees at 13 bases. The source material was PBMCs, sampled before TCRalphabeta/CD19-depleted stem cell transplant. This receptor was taken from a boy younger than 10 with acute myeloid leukemia, due to receive a stem cell transplant. In DNA, the CDR3 is TGCAGCGTTGCCGGGACTAGCGGGAAGTACACAGATACGCAGTATTTT. Translating gives CSVAGTSGKYTDTQYF.